This TCR beta chain originates from a study of CD4 T cells in relation to SARS-CoV-2 and coronaviruses. Before the COVID-19 pandemic, during about 2011-2018, CD4+ T cells were taken from unexposed donors. After about 10 days of culture, CD4+ T cells were isolated. PBMCs were plated at around 2 million per well in IL-2-containing medium. Notes on this clone: Its specificity is unknown.

Assay: immunoSEQ multiplex PCR; the TCRdb copy retains only in-frame clones and omits some. This table has 20,000 to 25,000 clones, roughly 70% appearing once. The sequencing sample was made of CD4+ T cells from PBMCs, cultured in vitro. The sequence was obtained from a human donor in good health.

This chain's CDR3 is CASSTQVPDTQYF. CDR3 bases: TGTGCCAGCAGTACGCAGGTCCCAGATACGCAGTATTTT. This rearrangement joins TRBV6-5 to TRBJ2-3; D ambiguous. CDR1 MNHEY and CDR2 SVGAGI come from the germline V gene. This CDR3 is built from 13 residues. Trimming took 5 bases from V and 4 from J, leaving 10 bases between them.